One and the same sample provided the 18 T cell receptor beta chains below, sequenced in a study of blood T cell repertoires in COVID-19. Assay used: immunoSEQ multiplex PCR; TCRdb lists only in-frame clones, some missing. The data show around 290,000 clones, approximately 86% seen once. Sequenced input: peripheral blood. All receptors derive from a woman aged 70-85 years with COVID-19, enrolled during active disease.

The CDR3 DNA follows: TGTGCCACCAGTGGTATGACAGGGGAATCCTACAATGAGCAGTTCTTC. As protein: CATSGMTGESYNEQFF. The V call is TRBV24-1, the J call TRBJ2-1; 8 bases are a match to TRBD1. CDR3 length: 16 amino acids. V lost 5 bases to trimming and J lost 1 base; unmatched junction nucleotides: 6. Germline CDR1 KGHDR, CDR2 SFDVKD.

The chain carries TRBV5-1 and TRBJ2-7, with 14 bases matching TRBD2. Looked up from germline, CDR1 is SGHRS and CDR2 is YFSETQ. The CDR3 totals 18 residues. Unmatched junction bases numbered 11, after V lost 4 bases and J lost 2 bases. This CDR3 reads CASSRLTSGGAGTYEQYF. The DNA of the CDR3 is TGCGCCAGCAGCCGACTGACTAGCGGGGGGGCAGGCACCTACGAGCAGTACTTC.

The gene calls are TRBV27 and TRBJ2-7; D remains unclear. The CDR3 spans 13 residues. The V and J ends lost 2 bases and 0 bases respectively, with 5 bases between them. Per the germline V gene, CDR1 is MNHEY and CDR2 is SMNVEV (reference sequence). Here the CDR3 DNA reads TGTGCCAGCAGTTTACCCATCTCCTACGAGCAGTACTTC. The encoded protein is CASSLPISYEQYF.

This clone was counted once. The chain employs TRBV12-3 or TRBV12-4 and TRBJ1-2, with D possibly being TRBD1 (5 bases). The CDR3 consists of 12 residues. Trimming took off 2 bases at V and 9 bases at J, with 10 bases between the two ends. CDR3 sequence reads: CASSLRTGRYTF. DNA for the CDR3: TGTGCCAGCAGTTTAAGAACAGGTCGCTACACCTTC.

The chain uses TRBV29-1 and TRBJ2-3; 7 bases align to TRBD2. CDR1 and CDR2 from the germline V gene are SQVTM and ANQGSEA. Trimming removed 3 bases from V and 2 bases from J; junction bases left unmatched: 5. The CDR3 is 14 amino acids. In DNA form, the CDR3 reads TGCAGCGTTGATCCTAGCGGAACCACAGATACGCAGTATTTT. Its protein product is CSVDPSGTTDTQYF.

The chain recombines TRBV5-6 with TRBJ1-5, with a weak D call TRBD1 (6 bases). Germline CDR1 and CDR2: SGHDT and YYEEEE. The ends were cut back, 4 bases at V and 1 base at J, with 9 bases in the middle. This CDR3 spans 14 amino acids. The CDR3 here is CASSPGQSNQPQHF. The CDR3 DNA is TGTGCCAGCAGCCCAGGACAGAGCAATCAGCCCCAGCATTTT.

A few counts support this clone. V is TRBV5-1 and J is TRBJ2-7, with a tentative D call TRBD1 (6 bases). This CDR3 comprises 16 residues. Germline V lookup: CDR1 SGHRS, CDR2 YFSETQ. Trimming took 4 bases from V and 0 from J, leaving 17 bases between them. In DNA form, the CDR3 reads TGCGCCAGCAGCCTTTGGGACATGAAGAGCTCCTACGAGCAGTACTTC. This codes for CASSLWDMKSSYEQYF.

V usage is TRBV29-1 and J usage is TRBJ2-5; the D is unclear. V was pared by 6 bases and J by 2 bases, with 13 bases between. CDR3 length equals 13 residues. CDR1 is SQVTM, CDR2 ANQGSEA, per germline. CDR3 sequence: CSVQSPRQETQYF. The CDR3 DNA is TGCAGCGTCCAAAGTCCGAGGCAAGAGACCCAGTACTTC.

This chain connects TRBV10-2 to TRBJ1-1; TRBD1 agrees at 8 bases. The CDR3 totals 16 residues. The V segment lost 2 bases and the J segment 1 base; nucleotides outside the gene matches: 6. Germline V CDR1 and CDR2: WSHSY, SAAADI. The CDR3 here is CASSEDRGVGNTEAFF. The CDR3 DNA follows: TGCGCCAGCAGTGAGGACAGGGGTGTTGGGAACACTGAAGCTTTCTTT.

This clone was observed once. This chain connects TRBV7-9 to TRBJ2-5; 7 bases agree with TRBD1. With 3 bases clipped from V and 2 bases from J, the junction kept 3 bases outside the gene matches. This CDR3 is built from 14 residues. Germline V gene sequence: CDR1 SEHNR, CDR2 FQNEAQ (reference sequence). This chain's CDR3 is CASSFGTVQETQYF. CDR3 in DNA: TGTGCCAGCAGCTTTGGGACAGTTCAAGAGACCCAGTACTTC.

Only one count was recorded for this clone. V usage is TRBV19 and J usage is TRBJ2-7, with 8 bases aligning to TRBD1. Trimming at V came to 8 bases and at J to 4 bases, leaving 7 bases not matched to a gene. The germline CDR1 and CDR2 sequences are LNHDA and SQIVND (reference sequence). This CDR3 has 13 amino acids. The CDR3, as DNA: TGTGCCAGTTCCAGGGGGCGAAGGTACGAGCAGTACTTC. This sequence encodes CASSRGRRYEQYF.

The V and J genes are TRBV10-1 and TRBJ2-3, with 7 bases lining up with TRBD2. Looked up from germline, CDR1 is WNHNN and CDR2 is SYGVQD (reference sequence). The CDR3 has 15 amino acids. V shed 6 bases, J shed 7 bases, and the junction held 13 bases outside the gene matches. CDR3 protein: CASSPRGGGPYTQYF. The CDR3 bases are TGCGCCAGCAGCCCACGGGGCGGGGGACCGTATACGCAGTATTTT.

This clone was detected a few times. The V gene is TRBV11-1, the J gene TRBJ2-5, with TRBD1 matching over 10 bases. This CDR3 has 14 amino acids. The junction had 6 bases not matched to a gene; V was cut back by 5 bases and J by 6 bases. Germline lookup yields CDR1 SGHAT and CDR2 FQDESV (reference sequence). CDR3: CASSTGTGVKTQYF. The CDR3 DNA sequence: TGTGCCAGCAGCACAGGGACAGGGGTGAAGACCCAGTACTTC.

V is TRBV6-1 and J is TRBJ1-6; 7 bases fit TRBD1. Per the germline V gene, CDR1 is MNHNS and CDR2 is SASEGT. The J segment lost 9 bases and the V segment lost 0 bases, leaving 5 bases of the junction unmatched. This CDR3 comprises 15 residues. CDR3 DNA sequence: TGTGCCAGCAGTGAAGCGCTGGGACAGCCTTCACCCCTCCACTTT. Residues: CASSEALGQPSPLHF.

CDR3 nucleotide sequence: TGTGCCACCAGTGGTCGGACAGGGCCCGAGCAGTACTTC. Translating it yields CATSGRTGPEQYF. The rearrangement uses TRBV24-1 and TRBJ2-7, with 8 nucleotides matching TRBD1. Germline V CDR1 and CDR2: KGHDR, SFDVKD. The V and J ends lost 5 bases and 6 bases, in that order; junction bases with no gene match: 5. The CDR3 has 13 residues.

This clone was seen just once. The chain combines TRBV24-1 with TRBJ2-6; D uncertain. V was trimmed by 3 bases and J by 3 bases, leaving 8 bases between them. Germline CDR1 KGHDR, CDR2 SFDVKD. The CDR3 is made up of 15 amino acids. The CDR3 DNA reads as TGTGCCACCAGTGATGCCCACATTGGGGCCAACGTCCTGACTTTC. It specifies CATSDAHIGANVLTF.

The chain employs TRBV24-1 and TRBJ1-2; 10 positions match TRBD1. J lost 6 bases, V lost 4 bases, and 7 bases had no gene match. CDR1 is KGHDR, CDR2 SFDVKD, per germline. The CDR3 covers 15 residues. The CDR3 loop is CATSDLRQGANGYTF. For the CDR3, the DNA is TGTGCCACCAGTGACCTGCGACAGGGGGCAAATGGCTACACCTTC.

Here the CDR3 reads CASSPGGTSPLHF. The CDR3 nucleotides read TGTGCCAGTAGTCCCGGGGGGACCTCACCCCTCCACTTT. The chain employs TRBV19 and TRBJ1-6; D is possibly TRBD1 (5 bases). The CDR3 extends over 13 amino acids. Germline loops: CDR1 LNHDA, CDR2 SQIVND (reference sequence). The V end lost 5 bases, the J end lost 10 bases, and 12 bases lay between the germline ends.